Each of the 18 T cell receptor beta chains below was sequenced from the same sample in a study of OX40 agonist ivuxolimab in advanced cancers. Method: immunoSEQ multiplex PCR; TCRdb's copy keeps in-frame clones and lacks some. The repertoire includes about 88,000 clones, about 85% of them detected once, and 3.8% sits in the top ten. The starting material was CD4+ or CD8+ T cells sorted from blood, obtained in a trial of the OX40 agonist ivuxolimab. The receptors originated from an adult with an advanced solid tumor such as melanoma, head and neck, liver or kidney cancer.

CDR3 sequence reads: CAWSVREGLQQFF. CDR3 DNA sequence: TGTGCCTGGAGTGTACGGGAGGGTCTACAGCAGTTCTTC. This chain uses TRBV30 with TRBJ2-1, with 8 bases matching TRBD2. J lost 11 bases, V lost 0 bases, and 6 bases had no gene match. CDR3 length: 13 residues. CDR1 is GTSNPN, CDR2 SVGIG, per germline (reference sequence).

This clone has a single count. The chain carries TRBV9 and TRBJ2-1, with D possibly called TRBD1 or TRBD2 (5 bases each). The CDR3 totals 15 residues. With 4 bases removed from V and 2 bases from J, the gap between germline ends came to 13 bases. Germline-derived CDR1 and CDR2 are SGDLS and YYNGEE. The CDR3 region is CASSTRDGAYNEQFF. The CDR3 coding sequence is TGTGCCAGCAGCACCCGGGACGGTGCCTACAATGAGCAGTTCTTC.

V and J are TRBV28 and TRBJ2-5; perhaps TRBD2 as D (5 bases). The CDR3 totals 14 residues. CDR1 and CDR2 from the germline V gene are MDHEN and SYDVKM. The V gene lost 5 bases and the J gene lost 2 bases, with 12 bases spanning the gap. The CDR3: CASSGIWRQETQYF. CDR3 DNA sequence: TGTGCCAGCAGTGGAATCTGGAGGCAAGAGACCCAGTACTTC.

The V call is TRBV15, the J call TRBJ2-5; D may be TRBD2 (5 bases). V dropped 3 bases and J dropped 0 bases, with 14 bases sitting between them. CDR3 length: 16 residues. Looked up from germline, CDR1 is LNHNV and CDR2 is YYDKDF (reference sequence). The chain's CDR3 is CATSRALVGNQETQYF. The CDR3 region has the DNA TGTGCCACCAGCAGGGCCCTCGTCGGGAACCAAGAGACCCAGTACTTC.

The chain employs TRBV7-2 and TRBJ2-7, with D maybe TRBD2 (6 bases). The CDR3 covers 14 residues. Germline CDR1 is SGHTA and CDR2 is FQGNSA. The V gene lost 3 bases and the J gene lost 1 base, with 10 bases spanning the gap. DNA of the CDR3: TGTGCCAGCAGCTTCACCGCGGGGTCCTACGAGCAGTACTTC. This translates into CASSFTAGSYEQYF.

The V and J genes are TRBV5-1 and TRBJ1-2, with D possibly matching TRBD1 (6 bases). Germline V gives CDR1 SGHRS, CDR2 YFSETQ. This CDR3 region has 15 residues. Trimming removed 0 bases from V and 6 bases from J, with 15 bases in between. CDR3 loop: CASSLVVGGGDGYTF. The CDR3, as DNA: TGCGCCAGCAGCTTGGTTGTTGGGGGCGGTGATGGCTACACCTTC.

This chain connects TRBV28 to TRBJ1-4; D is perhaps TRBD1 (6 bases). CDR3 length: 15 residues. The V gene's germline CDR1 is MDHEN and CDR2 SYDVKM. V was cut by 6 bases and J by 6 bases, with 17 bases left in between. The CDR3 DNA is TGTGCCAGCAGCCTCAGGGGAGAGGGATATGAAAAACTGTTTTTT. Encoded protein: CASSLRGEGYEKLFF.

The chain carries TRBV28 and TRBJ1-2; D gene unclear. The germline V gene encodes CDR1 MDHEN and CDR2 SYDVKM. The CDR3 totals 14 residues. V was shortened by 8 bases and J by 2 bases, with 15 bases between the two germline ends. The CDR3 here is CASGMVTENYGYTF. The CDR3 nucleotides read TGTGCCAGCGGCATGGTCACCGAAAACTATGGCTACACCTTC.

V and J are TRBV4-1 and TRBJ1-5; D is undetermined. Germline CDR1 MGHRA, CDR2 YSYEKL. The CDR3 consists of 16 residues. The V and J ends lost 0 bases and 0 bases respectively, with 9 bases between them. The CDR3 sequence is CASSQEGWDSNQPQHF. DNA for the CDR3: TGCGCCAGCAGCCAAGAAGGATGGGATAGCAATCAGCCCCAGCATTTT.

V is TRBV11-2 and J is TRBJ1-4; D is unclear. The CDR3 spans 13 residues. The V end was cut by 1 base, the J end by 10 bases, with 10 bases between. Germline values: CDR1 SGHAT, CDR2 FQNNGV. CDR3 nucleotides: TGTGCCAGCAGCTTAGTTGGGGTCGGAAAACTGTTTTTT. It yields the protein CASSLVGVGKLFF.

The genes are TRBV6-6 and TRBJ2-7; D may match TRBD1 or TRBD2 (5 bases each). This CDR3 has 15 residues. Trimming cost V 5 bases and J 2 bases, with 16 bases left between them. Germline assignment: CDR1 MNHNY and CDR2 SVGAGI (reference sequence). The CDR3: CASSLPEGRAYEQYF. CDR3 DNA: TGTGCCAGCAGTCTCCCAGAGGGGCGGGCCTACGAGCAGTACTTC.

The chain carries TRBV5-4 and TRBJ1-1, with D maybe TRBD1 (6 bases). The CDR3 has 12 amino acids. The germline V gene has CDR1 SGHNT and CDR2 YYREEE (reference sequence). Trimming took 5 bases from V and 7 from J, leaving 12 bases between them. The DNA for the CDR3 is TGTGCCAGCAGGTCCCTACAGGGTGAAGCTTTCTTT. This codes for CASRSLQGEAFF.

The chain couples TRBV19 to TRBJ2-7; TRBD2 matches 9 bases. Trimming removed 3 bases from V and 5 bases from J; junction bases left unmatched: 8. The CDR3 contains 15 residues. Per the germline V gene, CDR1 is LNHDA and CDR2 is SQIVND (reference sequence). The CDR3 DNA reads TGTGCCAGTAGTATCCGGCGGGAGGGCCGGGACGAGCAGTACTTC. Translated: CASSIRREGRDEQYF.

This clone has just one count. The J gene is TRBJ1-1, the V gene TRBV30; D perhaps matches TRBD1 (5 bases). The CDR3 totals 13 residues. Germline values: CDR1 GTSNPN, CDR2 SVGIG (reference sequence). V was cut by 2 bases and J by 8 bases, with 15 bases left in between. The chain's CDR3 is CAWSKTDSGEAFF. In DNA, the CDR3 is TGTGCCTGGAGTAAGACAGATTCGGGGGAAGCTTTCTTT.

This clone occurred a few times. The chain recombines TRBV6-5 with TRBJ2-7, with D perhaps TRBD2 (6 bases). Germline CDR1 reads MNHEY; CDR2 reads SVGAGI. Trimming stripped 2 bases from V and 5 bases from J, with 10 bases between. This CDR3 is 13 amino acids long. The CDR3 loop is CASSYGTSNEQYF. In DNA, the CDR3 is TGTGCCAGCAGTTACGGGACTTCAAACGAGCAGTACTTC.

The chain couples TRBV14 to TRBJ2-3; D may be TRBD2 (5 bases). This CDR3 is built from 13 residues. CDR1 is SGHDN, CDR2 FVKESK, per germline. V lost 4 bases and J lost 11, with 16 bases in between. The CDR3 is CASSRRLGEMQYF. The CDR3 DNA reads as TGTGCCAGCAGCCGGAGGCTTGGAGAGATGCAGTATTTT.

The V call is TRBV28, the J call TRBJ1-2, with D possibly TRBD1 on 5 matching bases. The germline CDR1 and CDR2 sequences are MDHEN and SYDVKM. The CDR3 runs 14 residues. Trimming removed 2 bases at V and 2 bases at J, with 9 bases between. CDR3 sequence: CASSLPGSNYGYTF. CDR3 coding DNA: TGTGCCAGCAGTTTACCAGGGTCCAACTATGGCTACACCTTC.

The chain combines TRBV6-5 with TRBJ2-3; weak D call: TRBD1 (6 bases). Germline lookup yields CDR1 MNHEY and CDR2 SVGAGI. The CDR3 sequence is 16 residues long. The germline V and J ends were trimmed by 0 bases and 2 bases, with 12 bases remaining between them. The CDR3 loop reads CASSYSRQALTDTQYF. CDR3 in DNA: TGTGCCAGCAGTTACTCGAGACAGGCCCTCACAGATACGCAGTATTTT.